A single T cell receptor beta chain is shown here with its context. Germline DNA was also extracted, and blood RNA derived from unsorted whole blood. Blood samples of about 4.3 milliliters were drawn preoperatively. The sample comes from a study of tumor-infiltrating lymphocytes in primary liver carcinoma. Turning to the study itself: Samples produced roughly 3.65 to 7.5 million productive TCRbeta reads, comparable across tissue types.

Synthesis of TCR beta cDNA was carried out from 500 ng total RNA with a constant-region primer. Each TCR beta library was derived from three nested multiplex PCR rounds that employed slightly modified ARM-PCR. TCRdb analysed the multiplex PCR reads with MiXCR anew, one entry per CDR3 protein. This table has some 200,000 distinct CDR3 sequences, around 60% appearing once. The clonotype originates from a woman aged 55-69 years with primary liver carcinoma and hepatitis B virus infection. Sequencing input: peripheral blood.

In nucleotides, the CDR3 is TGTGCCAGCAGTATCCCGCAGTGGGGGATCTACGAGCAGTACTTC. Translated, it gives CASSIPQWGIYEQYF. The chain is built from TRBV6-2 or TRBV6-3 and TRBJ2-7; TRBD1 or TRBD2 may be the D gene (5 bases each). The CDR3 length is 15 residues. Germline values: CDR1 MNHEY, CDR2 SVGEGT. The V end was cut by 5 bases, the J end by 3 bases, with 17 bases between.